A single sample is the source of the 30 T cell receptor beta chains below, sequenced in a study of OX40 agonist ivuxolimab in advanced cancers. Some clones are missing from TCRdb's copy, which holds only in-frame ones; the method was immunoSEQ multiplex PCR. The data hold about 110,000 clones, with around 93% observed a single time. This specimen was CD4+ or CD8+ T cells sorted from blood, taken in a trial of the OX40 agonist ivuxolimab. The receptors stem from an adult with an advanced solid tumor such as melanoma, head and neck, liver or kidney cancer.

V is TRBV7-3 and J is TRBJ2-1; D is ambiguous. Germline V gives CDR1 SGHTA, CDR2 FQGTGA. CDR3 length equals 13 residues. With 2 bases removed from V and 2 bases from J, the gap between germline ends came to 4 bases. CDR3 protein: CASSLGTYNEQFF. CDR3 nucleotides: TGTGCCAGCAGCTTAGGAACCTACAATGAGCAGTTCTTC.

The genes are TRBV6-5 and TRBJ2-7; 7 positions match TRBD2. The CDR3 has 13 residues. Germline loops: CDR1 MNHEY, CDR2 SVGAGI. The J segment lost 2 bases and the V segment lost 4 bases, leaving 2 bases of the junction unmatched. The CDR3 region is CASSSGGPYEQYF. The CDR3 region has the DNA TGTGCCAGCAGTTCGGGAGGACCCTACGAGCAGTACTTC.

The chain is built from TRBV2 and TRBJ2-3; D might be TRBD1 (6 bases). The CDR3 contains 12 residues. Germline V lookup: CDR1 SNHLY, CDR2 FYNNEI. The germline V and J ends were trimmed by 7 bases and 5 bases, with 10 bases remaining between them. CDR3 nucleotides: TGTGCCAGCATCAGGGGCGGAGATACGCAGTATTTT. Its translation: CASIRGGDTQYF.

This sequence joins TRBV6-1 and TRBJ1-2; D gene uncertain. Per the germline V gene, CDR1 is MNHNS and CDR2 is SASEGT. The CDR3 runs to 12 residues. V shed 6 bases and J shed 4 bases, with 9 bases lying between them. CDR3 bases: TGTGCCAGCAGCCCGCTCGCCTATGGCTACACCTTC. This encodes CASSPLAYGYTF.

The chain is built from TRBV5-6 and TRBJ2-5; TRBD2 agrees at 10 bases. The V gene's germline CDR1 is SGHDT and CDR2 YYEEEE. J lost 0 bases, V lost 0 bases, and 8 bases had no gene match. There are 18 residues in the CDR3. In DNA form, the CDR3 reads TGTGCCAGCAGCTTGGACCCAGCGGGAGGGATGTACCAAGAGACCCAGTACTTC. Encoded protein: CASSLDPAGGMYQETQYF.

V and J are TRBV5-1 and TRBJ1-5, with D uncertain. Germline V gene data show CDR1 as SGHRS and CDR2 as YFSETQ. This CDR3 is 13 amino acids long. Trimming took off 0 bases at V and 7 bases at J, with 8 bases between the two ends. The CDR3 bases are TGCGCCAGCAGCTTGGCTCCTGGACAGCCCCAGCATTTT. Translating gives CASSLAPGQPQHF.

This chain links TRBV9 with TRBJ1-1; possibly TRBD1 for D (6 bases). V was shortened by 0 bases and J by 3 bases, with 9 bases between the two germline ends. Germline V gene lookup returns CDR1 SGDLS and CDR2 YYNGEE. CDR3 length: 14 residues. CDR3 nucleotide sequence: TGTGCCAGCAGCGTAGGACAGGATTACACTGAAGCTTTCTTT. Translating it yields CASSVGQDYTEAFF.

V usage is TRBV5-4 and J usage is TRBJ1-1; D is perhaps TRBD1 (6 bases). Trimming stripped 0 bases from V and 2 bases from J, with 11 bases between. The CDR3 length is 15 residues. Germline V gene sequence: CDR1 SGHNT, CDR2 YYREEE (reference sequence). The CDR3 sequence is CASSLAKGDNTEAFF. DNA for the CDR3: TGTGCCAGCAGCTTGGCCAAGGGGGACAACACTGAAGCTTTCTTT.

The rearrangement joins TRBV2 to TRBJ2-4; D might be TRBD2 (6 bases). The CDR3 is 15 residues long. Trimming removed 4 bases at V and 0 bases at J, with 10 bases between. Germline V gives CDR1 SNHLY, CDR2 FYNNEI. Here the CDR3 reads CASSGLGLAKNIQYF. CDR3 DNA sequence: TGTGCCAGCAGTGGGCTGGGACTAGCCAAAAACATTCAGTACTTC.

The chain joins TRBV6-1 to TRBJ2-3, with 11 bases that match TRBD2. Germline-derived CDR1 and CDR2 are MNHNS and SASEGT. The CDR3 runs to 15 residues. V lost 7 bases, J lost 6 bases, and 9 bases stayed unmatched. CDR3 in amino acids: CASKLSGGAWDTQYF. The CDR3, as DNA: TGTGCCAGCAAGCTTAGCGGGGGGGCATGGGATACGCAGTATTTT.

The rearrangement joins TRBV9 to TRBJ2-1; 10 bases are a match to TRBD2. Per germline, CDR1 SGDLS and CDR2 YYNGEE. J gave up 9 bases and V 4 bases, and 16 bases lay outside the gene matches. The CDR3 length is 17 residues. The CDR3 is CASSIDTLAGVRGEQFF. CDR3 DNA: TGTGCCAGCAGCATAGACACTCTAGCGGGAGTAAGGGGTGAGCAGTTCTTC.

The V call is TRBV10-3, the J call TRBJ1-1; a weak D match, TRBD1 (5 bases). V gave up 8 bases and J gave up 7 bases, with 17 bases separating them. Per germline, CDR1 ENHRY and CDR2 SYGVKD. The CDR3 is 13 amino acids. The CDR3 sequence: CAIAGGGNGEAFF. CDR3 in DNA: TGTGCCATCGCCGGGGGGGGTAATGGTGAAGCTTTCTTT.

The gene calls are TRBV6-5 and TRBJ1-4; no firm D call. There are 14 residues in the CDR3. Per the germline V gene, CDR1 is MNHEY and CDR2 is SVGAGI. Trimming stripped 6 bases from V and 8 bases from J, with 16 bases between. CDR3 sequence reads: CASSSGSVREKLFF. In DNA, the CDR3 is TGTGCCAGCAGCTCGGGTTCCGTGAGAGAAAAACTGTTTTTT.

This sequence joins TRBV30 and TRBJ1-1, with 7 bases identical to TRBD1. Looked up from germline, CDR1 is GTSNPN and CDR2 is SVGIG (reference sequence). V shed 3 bases, J shed 4 bases, and the junction held 5 bases outside the gene matches. The CDR3 contains 13 residues. Written as DNA, the CDR3 is TGTGCCTGGAGGAGACAGGGAATCACTGAAGCTTTCTTT. Translated: CAWRRQGITEAFF.

The chain links TRBV7-9 to TRBJ1-1, with 7 positions matching TRBD1. The junction had 10 bases not matched to a gene; V was cut back by 5 bases and J by 1 base. Germline V gives CDR1 SEHNR, CDR2 FQNEAQ (reference sequence). CDR3 length: 16 residues. In DNA, the CDR3 is TGTGCCAGCAGCCCGCAGACGCCAGGGGGGAACACTGAAGCTTTCTTT. This gives the protein CASSPQTPGGNTEAFF.

The chain carries TRBV6-5 and TRBJ2-7, with D unclear. CDR1 and CDR2 from the germline V gene are MNHEY and SVGAGI. The CDR3 sequence is 11 residues long. V lost 10 bases and J lost 3, with 10 bases in between. This CDR3 reads CATGPLYEQYF. Written as DNA, the CDR3 is TGTGCCACCGGGCCCCTCTACGAGCAGTACTTC.

The chain is built from TRBV30 and TRBJ1-1; possibly TRBD1 for D (5 bases). This CDR3 comprises 15 residues. From germline, CDR1 is GTSNPN and CDR2 SVGIG (reference sequence). The CDR3 protein is CAYDVKRAGQTEAFF. CDR3 bases: TGTGCATACGATGTGAAGCGAGCGGGGCAAACTGAAGCTTTCTTT.

J is TRBJ2-2 and V is TRBV5-1; D tentatively reads TRBD1 or TRBD2 (5 bases each). CDR3 length: 15 residues. Germline CDR1 is SGHRS and CDR2 is YFSETQ. V was clipped by 3 bases and J by 2 bases, with 11 bases between them. The CDR3 sequence is CASSWSGTNTGELFF. CDR3 sequence (DNA): TGCGCCAGCAGCTGGAGTGGGACCAACACCGGGGAGCTGTTTTTT.

The V gene is TRBV5-1, the J gene TRBJ2-7; 9 nucleotides agree with TRBD1. Trimming took 5 bases from V and 0 from J; bases not matched to a gene: 12. The CDR3 runs 17 residues. CDR1 is SGHRS, CDR2 YFSETQ, per germline. Here the CDR3 reads CASSSPGQGPSSYEQYF. CDR3 DNA: TGCGCCAGCAGTTCCCCGGGACAGGGACCGAGCTCCTACGAGCAGTACTTC.

The chain links TRBV15 to TRBJ2-7; 14 positions agree with TRBD2. Germline lookup yields CDR1 LNHNV and CDR2 YYDKDF (reference sequence). This CDR3 spans 16 amino acids. V shed 5 bases and J 6 bases; nucleotides not matched to a gene: 9. The CDR3 DNA follows: TGTGCCACCAGCCAAACGGGACTAGCGGGAGTCGGCGAGCAGTACTTC. This sequence encodes CATSQTGLAGVGEQYF.

V usage is TRBV11-2 and J usage is TRBJ2-2; D gene unclear. The CDR3 sequence is 13 residues long. Germline CDR1 SGHAT, CDR2 FQNNGV. V was trimmed by 3 bases and J by 5 bases, leaving 7 bases between them. The CDR3 loop reads CASSFQITGELFF. The CDR3 DNA reads as TGTGCCAGCAGCTTTCAAATAACCGGGGAGCTGTTTTTT.

V usage is TRBV6-1 and J usage is TRBJ1-5; no clear D gene. Deletions cut 9 bases from V and 4 bases from J, with 19 bases between. CDR3 length equals 15 residues. Per germline, CDR1 MNHNS and CDR2 SASEGT. The DNA for the CDR3 is TGTGCCAGTACTTTAGGAGGCTTTGGGAATCAGCCCCAGCATTTT. Encoded protein: CASTLGGFGNQPQHF.

This clone was counted a few times. The genes are TRBV6-1 and TRBJ2-5; maybe TRBD1 (5 bases). Germline V CDR1 and CDR2: MNHNS, SASEGT. The CDR3 contains 14 residues. Between the trimmed V and J ends, which lost 1 base and 4 bases, there was a span of 10 bases. The chain's CDR3 is CASSEVQGLETQYF. CDR3 sequence (DNA): TGTGCCAGCAGTGAAGTTCAGGGCCTAGAGACCCAGTACTTC.

The chain joins TRBV9 to TRBJ1-2; TRBD1 matches 8 bases. Germline V gives CDR1 SGDLS, CDR2 YYNGEE. J was trimmed by 5 bases and V by 0 bases; bases with no gene match: 3. This CDR3 is 14 amino acids long. The CDR3 DNA is TGTGCCAGCAGCGTAGGGCAGGGGGCGTATGGCTACACCTTC. This sequence encodes CASSVGQGAYGYTF.

The chain joins TRBV5-6 to TRBJ2-5, with D maybe TRBD1 (5 bases). Trimming took off 3 bases at V and 1 base at J, with 16 bases between the two ends. This CDR3 has 16 residues. CDR1 is SGHDT, CDR2 YYEEEE, per germline. The CDR3 reads CASSSPAREFQETQYF. The CDR3, as DNA: TGTGCCAGCAGCTCCCCCGCCAGGGAATTCCAAGAGACCCAGTACTTC. Combining the CDR3 with reference TRBV5-6 and TRBJ2-5 gives the whole variable domain DAGVTQSPTHLIKTRGQQVTLRCSPKSGHDTVSWYQQALGQGPQFIFQYYEEEERQRGNFPDRFSGHQFPNYSSELNVNALLLGDSALYLCASSSPAREFQETQYFGPGTRLLVL.

CDR3 nucleotides: TGTGCCAGCAGCTTGGTACTGACGGCTAGCTCTGGGGCCAACGTCCTGACTTTC. It encodes CASSLVLTASSGANVLTF. V is TRBV5-4 and J is TRBJ2-6; no clear D gene. The CDR3 consists of 18 residues. Trimming took off 0 bases at V and 0 bases at J, with 13 bases between the two ends. CDR1 is SGHNT and CDR2 is YYREEE in the germline V gene (reference sequence).

J is TRBJ1-1 and V is TRBV5-1; 9 bases match TRBD1. The CDR3 is 16 amino acids. The V gene's germline CDR1 is SGHRS and CDR2 YFSETQ. The V and J ends lost 1 base and 4 bases, in that order; junction bases with no gene match: 8. The CDR3 DNA reads TGCGCCAGCAGCTTGTCTGGGACAGGGTTCAGCACTGAAGCTTTCTTT. It yields the protein CASSLSGTGFSTEAFF. Supplemented by reference TRBV5-1 and TRBJ1-1, the full variable domain reads KAGVTQTPRYLIKTRGQQVTLSCSPISGHRSVSWYQQTPGQGLQFLFEYFSETQRNKGNFPGRFSGRQFSNSRSEMNVSTLELGDSALYLCASSLSGTGFSTEAFFGQGTRLTVV.

Points on this clone: A read error may account for a junction end that differs from germline. The V gene is TRBV6-1, the J gene TRBJ2-2, with D unclear. The CDR3 is 14 residues long. Per the germline V gene, CDR1 is MNHNS and CDR2 is SASEGT. The CDR3 loop is CASSKAMNTGELFF. The CDR3 nucleotides read TGTGCCAGCAGTAAAGCGATGAACACCGGGGAGCTGTTTTTT.

This sequence joins TRBV18 and TRBJ2-2; the match to TRBD2 covers 7 bases. This CDR3 region has 15 residues. Unmatched junction bases numbered 4, after V lost 0 bases and J lost 6 bases. Germline V CDR1 and CDR2: KGHSH, LQKENI. Written as DNA, the CDR3 is TGTGCCAGCTCACCACCGGCGGGAGTGGCCGGGGAGCTGTTTTTT. It specifies CASSPPAGVAGELFF.

The genes are TRBV5-3 and TRBJ2-5; the match to TRBD2 covers 8 bases. TRBV5-3 is flagged as an ORF with uncertain function. The CDR3 runs 16 residues. Germline trimming cut 2 bases from V and 3 bases from J; bases unmatched to any gene: 9. This CDR3 is CARSLPQRGLKETQYF. In DNA, the CDR3 is TGTGCCAGAAGCTTACCTCAGCGGGGGCTTAAAGAGACCCAGTACTTC.